The present T cell receptor beta chain was sequenced within a study of graft-versus-host responses after intestinal transplantation. Study results and limitations: GvH clones surfaced in recipient marrow, some emerging earlier in ileum or blood.

Responders labeled with CFSE (200,000) were plated with 200,000 irradiated, violet-dye-labeled stimulators. Sorting of proliferating CFSE-low CD3+CD4+ and CD3+CD8+ responders took place after the reaction. Generated by immunoSEQ multiplex PCR, the TCRdb table keeps only in-frame clones and is missing some. Of about 11,000 clones listed, approximately 30% were seen once; the top ten hold under 2%. This clone has just a few counts. V gave up 3 bases and J gave up 3 bases; unmatched junction bases: 7. The CDR3 runs to 15 residues. Germline lookup yields CDR1 PRHDT and CDR2 FYEKMQ (reference sequence). V is TRBV13 and J is TRBJ2-7; 8 bases map to TRBD2. Sequenced here: alloreactive CD4+ T cells from a mixed lymphocyte reaction culture, sampled before transplantation. This sample's subset: CFSE-low proliferating T cells sorted from approximately six-day pre-transplant mixed lymphocyte reaction (GvH or HvG direction). This clonotype originated in a human patient who was an organ donor for intestinal transplantation. CDR3 DNA: TGTGCCAGCAGCTTTATTCGGGGGGGCGTCTACGAGCAGTACTTC. Encoded protein: CASSFIRGGVYEQYF.